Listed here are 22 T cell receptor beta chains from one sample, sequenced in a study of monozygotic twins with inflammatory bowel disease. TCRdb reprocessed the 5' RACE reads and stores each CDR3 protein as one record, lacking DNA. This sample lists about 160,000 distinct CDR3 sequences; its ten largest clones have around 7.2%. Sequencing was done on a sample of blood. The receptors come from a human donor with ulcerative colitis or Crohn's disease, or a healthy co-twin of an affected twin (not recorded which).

The CDR3 region is CASSFLRDSGYTF. The V call is TRBV12-3 or TRBV12-4, the J call TRBJ1-2. CDR3 size: 13 residues.

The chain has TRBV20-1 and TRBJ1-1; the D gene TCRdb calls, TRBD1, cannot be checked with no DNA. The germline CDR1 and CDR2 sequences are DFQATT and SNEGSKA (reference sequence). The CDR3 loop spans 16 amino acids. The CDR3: CSARDPGAFEGTEAFF.

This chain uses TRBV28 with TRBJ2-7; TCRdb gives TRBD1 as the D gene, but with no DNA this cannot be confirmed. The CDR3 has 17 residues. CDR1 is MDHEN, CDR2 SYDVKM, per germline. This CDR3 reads CASSFPLFDTNSYEQYF.

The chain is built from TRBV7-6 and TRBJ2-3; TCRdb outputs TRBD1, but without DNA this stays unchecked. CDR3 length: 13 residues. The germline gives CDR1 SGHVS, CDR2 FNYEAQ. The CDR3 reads CASSLAAGGTQYF.

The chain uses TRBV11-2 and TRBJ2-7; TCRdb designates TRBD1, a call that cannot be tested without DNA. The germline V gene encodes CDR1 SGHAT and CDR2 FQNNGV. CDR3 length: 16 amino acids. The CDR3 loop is CASSFAPGTGFHEQYF.

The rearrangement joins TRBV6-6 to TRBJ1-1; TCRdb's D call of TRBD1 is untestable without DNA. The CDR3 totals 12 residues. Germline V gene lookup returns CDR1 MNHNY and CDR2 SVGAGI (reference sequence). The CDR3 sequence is CASRYMTGEAFF.

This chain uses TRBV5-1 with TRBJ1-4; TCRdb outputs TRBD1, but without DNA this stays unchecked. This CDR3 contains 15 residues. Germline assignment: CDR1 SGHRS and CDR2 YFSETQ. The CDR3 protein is CASSLGDRPNEKLFF.

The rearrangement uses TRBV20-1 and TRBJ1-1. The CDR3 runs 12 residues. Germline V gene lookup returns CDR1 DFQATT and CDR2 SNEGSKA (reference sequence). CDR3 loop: CSARREGVMAFF.

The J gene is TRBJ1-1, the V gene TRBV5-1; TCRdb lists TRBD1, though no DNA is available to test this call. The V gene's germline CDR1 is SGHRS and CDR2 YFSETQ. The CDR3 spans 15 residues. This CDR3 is CASSPGATGIAEAFF.

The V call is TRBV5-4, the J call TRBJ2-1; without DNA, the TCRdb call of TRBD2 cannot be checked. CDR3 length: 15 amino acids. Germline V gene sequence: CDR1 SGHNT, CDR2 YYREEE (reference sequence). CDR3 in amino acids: CASSLIIAGRNEQFF. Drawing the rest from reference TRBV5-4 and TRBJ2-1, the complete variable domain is ETGVTQSPTHLIKTRGQQVTLRCSSQSGHNTVSWYQQALGQGPQFIFQYYREEENGRGNFPPRFSGLQFPNYSSELNVNALELDDSALYLCASSLIIAGRNEQFFGPGTRLTVL.

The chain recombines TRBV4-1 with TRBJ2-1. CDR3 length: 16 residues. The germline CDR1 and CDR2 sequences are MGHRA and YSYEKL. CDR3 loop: CASSQPTGSSYNEQFF.

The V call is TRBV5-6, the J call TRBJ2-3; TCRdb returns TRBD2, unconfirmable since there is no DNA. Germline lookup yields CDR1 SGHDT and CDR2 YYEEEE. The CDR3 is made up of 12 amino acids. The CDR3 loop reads CASSLGRTPAYF.

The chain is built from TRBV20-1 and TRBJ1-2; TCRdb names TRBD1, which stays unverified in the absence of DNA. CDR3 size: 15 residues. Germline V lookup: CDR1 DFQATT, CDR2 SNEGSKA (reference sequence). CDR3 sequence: CSASLYRGTNYGYTF.

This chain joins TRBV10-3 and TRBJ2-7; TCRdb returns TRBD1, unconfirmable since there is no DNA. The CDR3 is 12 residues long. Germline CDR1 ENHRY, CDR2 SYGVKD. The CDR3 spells CATGQGSYEQYF.

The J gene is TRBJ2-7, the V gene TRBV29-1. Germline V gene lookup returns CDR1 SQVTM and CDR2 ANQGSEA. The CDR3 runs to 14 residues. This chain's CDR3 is CSVFGMEGPSEQYF.

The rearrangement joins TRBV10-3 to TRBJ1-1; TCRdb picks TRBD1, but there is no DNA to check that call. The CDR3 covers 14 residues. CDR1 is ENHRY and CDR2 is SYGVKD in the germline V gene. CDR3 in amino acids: CAISAAGANTEAFF.

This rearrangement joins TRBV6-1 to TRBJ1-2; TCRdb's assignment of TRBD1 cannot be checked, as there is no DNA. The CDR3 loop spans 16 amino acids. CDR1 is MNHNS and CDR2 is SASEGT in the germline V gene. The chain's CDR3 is CASSAAQDNANYGYTF.

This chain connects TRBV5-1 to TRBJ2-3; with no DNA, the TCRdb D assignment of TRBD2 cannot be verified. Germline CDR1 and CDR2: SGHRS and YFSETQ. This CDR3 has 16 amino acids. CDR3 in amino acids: CTSSFLAEGTTDTQYF.

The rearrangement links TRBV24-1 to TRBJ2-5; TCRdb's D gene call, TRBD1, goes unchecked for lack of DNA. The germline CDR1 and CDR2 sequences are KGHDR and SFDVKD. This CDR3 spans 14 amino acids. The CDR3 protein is CATSDRQGQETQYF.

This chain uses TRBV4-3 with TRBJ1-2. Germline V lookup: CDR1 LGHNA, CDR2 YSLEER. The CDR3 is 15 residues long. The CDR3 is CASSQDRAATYGYTF.

CDR3 protein: CASSQEGGASYVQYF. The chain combines TRBV4-1 with TRBJ2-7; TCRdb outputs TRBD1, but without DNA this stays unchecked. In germline, CDR1 is MGHRA, CDR2 YSYEKL. The CDR3 runs to 15 residues.

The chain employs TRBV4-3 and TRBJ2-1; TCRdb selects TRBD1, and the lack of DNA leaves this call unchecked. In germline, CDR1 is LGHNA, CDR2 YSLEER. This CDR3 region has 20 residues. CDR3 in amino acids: CASSQEWLGFWGLSYNEQFF.